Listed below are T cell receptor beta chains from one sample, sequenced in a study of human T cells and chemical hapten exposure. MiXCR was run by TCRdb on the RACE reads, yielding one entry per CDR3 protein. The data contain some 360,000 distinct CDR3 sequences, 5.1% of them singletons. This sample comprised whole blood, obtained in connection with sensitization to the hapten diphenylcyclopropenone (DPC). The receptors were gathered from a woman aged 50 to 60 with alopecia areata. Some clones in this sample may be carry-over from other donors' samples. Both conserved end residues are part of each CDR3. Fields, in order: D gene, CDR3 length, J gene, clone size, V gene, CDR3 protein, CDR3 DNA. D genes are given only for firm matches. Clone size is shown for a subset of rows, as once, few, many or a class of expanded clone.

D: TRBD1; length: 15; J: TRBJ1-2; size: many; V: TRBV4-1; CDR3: CASSQHAGGDYGYTF; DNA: TGCGCCAGCAGCCAACATGCAGGGGGAGATTATGGCTACACCTTC
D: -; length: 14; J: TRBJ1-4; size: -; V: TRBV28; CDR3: CASSPRTAPGKLFF; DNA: TGTGCCAGCAGTCCACGGACAGCCCCAGGAAAACTGTTTTTT
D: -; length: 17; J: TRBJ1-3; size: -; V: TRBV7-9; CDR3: CASSLTPVGPSGNTIYF; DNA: TGTGCCAGCAGCTTAACGCCGGTAGGCCCCTCTGGAAACACCATATATTTT
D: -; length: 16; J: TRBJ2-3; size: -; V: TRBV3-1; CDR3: CASSQDGRDRADTQYF; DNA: TGTGCCAGCAGCCAAGATGGTCGGGATCGGGCAGATACGCAGTATTTT
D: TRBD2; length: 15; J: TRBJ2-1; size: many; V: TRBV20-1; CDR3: CSAPPSGSAYNEQFF; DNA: TGCAGTGCTCCACCGAGCGGGAGCGCCTACAATGAGCAGTTCTTC
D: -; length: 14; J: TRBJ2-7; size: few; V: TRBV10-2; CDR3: CASSEGLPLYEQYF; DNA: TGCGCCAGCAGTGAGGGACTACCACTGTACGAGCAGTACTTC
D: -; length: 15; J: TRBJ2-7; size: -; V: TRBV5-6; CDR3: CASSLVEQDPYEQYF; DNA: TGTGCCAGCAGCTTGGTCGAACAGGACCCCTACGAGCAGTACTTC
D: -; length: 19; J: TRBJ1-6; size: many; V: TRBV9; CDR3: CASSVEVGALTGSDSPLHF; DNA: TGTGCCAGCAGCGTAGAAGTTGGTGCGCTAACAGGGAGTGATTCACCCCTCCACTTT
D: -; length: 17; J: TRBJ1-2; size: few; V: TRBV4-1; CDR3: CASSPFRAEHDGYGYTF; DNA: TGCGCCAGCAGCCCATTCCGGGCCGAACACGACGGCTATGGCTACACCTTC
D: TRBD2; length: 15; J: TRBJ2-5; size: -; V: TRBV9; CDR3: CASSFSGGLQETQYF; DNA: TGTGCCAGCAGCTTTAGCGGGGGGCTCCAAGAGACCCAGTACTTC
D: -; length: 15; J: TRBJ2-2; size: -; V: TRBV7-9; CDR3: CASSFTGASTGELFF; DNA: TGTGCCAGCAGCTTTACGGGAGCAAGCACCGGGGAGCTGTTTTTT
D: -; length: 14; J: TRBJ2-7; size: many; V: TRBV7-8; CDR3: CASSLDPGNYEQYF; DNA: TGTGCCAGCAGCTTGGACCCCGGTAACTACGAGCAGTACTTC
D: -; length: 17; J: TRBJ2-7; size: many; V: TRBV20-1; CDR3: CSARGPSVGGLTYEQYF; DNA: TGCAGTGCTAGAGGGCCCTCCGTCGGGGGACTCACCTACGAGCAGTACTTC
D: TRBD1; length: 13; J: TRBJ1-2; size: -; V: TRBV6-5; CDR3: CASSRQGASGYTF; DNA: TGTGCCAGCAGCCGACAGGGGGCAAGTGGCTACACCTTC
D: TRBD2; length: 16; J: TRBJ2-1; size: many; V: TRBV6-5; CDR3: CASSTGLAGLYNEQFF; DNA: TGTGCCAGCAGTACGGGACTAGCGGGGTTATACAATGAGCAGTTCTTC
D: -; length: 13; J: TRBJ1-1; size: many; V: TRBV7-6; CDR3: CASSKDGNTEAFF; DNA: TGTGCCAGCAGCAAAGACGGGAACACTGAAGCTTTCTTT
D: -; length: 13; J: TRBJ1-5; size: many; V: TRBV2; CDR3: CASRGDLNQPQHF; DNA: TGTGCCAGCCGGGGGGACCTCAATCAGCCCCAGCATTTT
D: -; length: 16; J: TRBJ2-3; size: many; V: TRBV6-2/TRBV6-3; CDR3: CASSRFEAVSTDTQYF; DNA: TGTGCCAGCAGCCGTTTCGAGGCCGTGAGCACAGATACGCAGTATTTT
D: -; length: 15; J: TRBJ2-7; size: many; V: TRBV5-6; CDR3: CASSATDRPSRDEYF; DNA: TGTGCCAGCAGCGCCACCGACAGGCCCTCCAGGGACGAGTACTTC
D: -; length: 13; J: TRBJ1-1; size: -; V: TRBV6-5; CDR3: CASSYSIQVEAFF; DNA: TGTGCCAGCAGTTACTCGATACAAGTTGAAGCTTTCTTT
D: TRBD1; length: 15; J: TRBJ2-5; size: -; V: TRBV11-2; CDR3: CASSPRTGVYETQYF; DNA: TGTGCCAGCAGCCCAAGGACAGGGGTATACGAGACCCAGTACTTC
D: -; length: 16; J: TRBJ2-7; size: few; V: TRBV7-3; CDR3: CASSLTPGGLPYEQYF; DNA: TGTGCCAGCAGCTTAACTCCGGGGGGCCTACCCTACGAGCAGTACTTC
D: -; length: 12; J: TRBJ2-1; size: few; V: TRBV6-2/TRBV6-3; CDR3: CASSSGFFEQFF; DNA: TGTGCCAGCAGTTCAGGGTTTTTTGAGCAGTTCTTC
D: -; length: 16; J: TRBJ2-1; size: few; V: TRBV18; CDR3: CASSPIVAGNYNEQFF; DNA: TGTGCCAGCTCACCCATCGTCGCGGGCAACTACAATGAGCAGTTCTTC
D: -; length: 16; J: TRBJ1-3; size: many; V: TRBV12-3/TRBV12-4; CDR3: CASTTRWTPGGNTIYF; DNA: TGTGCCAGCACCACTCGGTGGACTCCAGGGGGAAACACCATATATTTT
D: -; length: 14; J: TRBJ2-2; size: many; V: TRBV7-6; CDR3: CASSIAINTGELFF; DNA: TGTGCCAGCAGCATAGCCATAAACACCGGGGAGCTGTTTTTT
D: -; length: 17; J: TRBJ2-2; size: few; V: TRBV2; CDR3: CASSYDGQGRNTGELFF; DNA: TGTGCCAGCAGTTACGACGGACAAGGAAGGAACACCGGGGAGCTGTTTTTT
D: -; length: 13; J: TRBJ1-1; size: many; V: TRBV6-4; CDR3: CANARGGGTEAFF; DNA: TGTGCCAACGCCCGCGGGGGCGGCACTGAAGCTTTCTTT
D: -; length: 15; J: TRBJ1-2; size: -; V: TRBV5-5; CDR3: CASSLQRRGADGYTF; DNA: TGTGCCAGCAGCTTACAGAGGAGGGGCGCAGATGGCTACACCTTC
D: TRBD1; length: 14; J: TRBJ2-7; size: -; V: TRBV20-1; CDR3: CSADPGQGLYEQYF; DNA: TGCAGTGCGGATCCGGGACAGGGATTATACGAGCAGTACTTC
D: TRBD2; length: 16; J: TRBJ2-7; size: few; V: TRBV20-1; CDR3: CSATPGLAGVGNEQYF; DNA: TGCAGTGCTACCCCGGGACTAGCGGGAGTCGGGAACGAGCAGTACTTC
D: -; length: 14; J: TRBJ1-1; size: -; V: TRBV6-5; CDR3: CASTQRGSNTEAFF; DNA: TGTGCCAGCACCCAAAGGGGTTCGAACACTGAAGCTTTCTTT
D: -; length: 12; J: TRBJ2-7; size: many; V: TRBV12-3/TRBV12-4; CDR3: CASSDRPYEQYF; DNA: TGTGCCAGCAGCGACAGACCCTACGAGCAGTACTTC
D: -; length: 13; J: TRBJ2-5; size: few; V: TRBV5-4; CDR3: CASSLASKETQYF; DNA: TGTGCCAGCAGCTTGGCTAGCAAGGAGACCCAGTACTTC
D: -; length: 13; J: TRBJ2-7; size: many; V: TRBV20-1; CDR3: CSATTDSSYEQYF; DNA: TGCAGTGCTACCACCGACAGCTCCTACGAGCAGTACTTC
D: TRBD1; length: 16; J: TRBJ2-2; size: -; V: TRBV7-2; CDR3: CASSRAGTGGTGELFF; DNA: TGTGCCAGCAGCCGAGCCGGGACAGGGGGCACCGGGGAGCTGTTTTTT
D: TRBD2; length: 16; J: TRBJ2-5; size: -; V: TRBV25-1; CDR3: CASSDGGVQVLETQYF; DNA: TGTGCCAGCAGTGACGGGGGGGTTCAGGTTCTGGAGACCCAGTACTTC
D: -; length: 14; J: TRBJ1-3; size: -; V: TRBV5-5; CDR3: CASSLDRGGNTIYF; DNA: TGTGCCAGCAGCTTGGATAGAGGTGGAAACACCATATATTTT
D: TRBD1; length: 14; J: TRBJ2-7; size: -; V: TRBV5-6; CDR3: CASSRGTGESEQYF; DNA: TGTGCCAGCAGCCGAGGGACAGGGGAAAGCGAGCAGTACTTC
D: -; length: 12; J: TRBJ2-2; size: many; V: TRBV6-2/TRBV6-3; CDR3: CASSYWTGELFF; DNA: TGTGCCAGCAGTTATTGGACCGGGGAGCTGTTTTTT
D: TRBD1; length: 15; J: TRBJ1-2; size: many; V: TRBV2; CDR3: CASSEGTGTNYGYTF; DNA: TGTGCCAGCAGTGAAGGGACAGGGACGAACTATGGCTACACCTTC
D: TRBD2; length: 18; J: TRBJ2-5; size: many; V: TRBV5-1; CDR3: CASSDPFASGRLQETQYF; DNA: TGCGCCAGCAGCGACCCTTTTGCTAGCGGGAGACTTCAAGAGACCCAGTACTTC
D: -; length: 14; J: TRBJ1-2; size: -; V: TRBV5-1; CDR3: CASRPARVNYGYTF; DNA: TGCGCCAGCAGGCCCGCCCGAGTCAACTATGGCTACACCTTC
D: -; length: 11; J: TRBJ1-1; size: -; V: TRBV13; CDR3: CASGSRGGAFF; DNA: TGTGCCAGCGGATCTAGAGGTGGGGCTTTCTTT
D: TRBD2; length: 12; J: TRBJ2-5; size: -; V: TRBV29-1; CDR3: CSVEGGRETQYF; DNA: TGCAGCGTTGAGGGAGGGCGAGAGACCCAGTACTTC
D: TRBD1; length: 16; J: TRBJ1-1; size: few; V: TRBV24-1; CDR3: CATSEHRDRVFTEAFF; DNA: TGTGCCACCAGTGAGCACCGGGACAGGGTTTTCACTGAAGCTTTCTTT
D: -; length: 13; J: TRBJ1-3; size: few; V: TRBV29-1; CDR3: CSVQGPGGNTIYF; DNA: TGCAGCGTGCAGGGGCCGGGGGGAAACACCATATATTTT
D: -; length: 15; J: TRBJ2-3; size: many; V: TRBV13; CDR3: CASSLRQEITDTQYF; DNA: TGTGCCAGCAGCTTACGGCAGGAGATCACAGATACGCAGTATTTT
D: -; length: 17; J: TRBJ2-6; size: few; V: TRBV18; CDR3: CASSLTGSSSGANVLTF; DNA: TGTGCCAGCTCTCTTACAGGTTCCTCCTCTGGGGCCAACGTCCTGACTTTC
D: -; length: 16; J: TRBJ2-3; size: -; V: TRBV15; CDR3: CATSRDWAGSTDTQYF; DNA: TGTGCCACCAGCAGAGATTGGGCAGGGAGCACAGATACGCAGTATTTT
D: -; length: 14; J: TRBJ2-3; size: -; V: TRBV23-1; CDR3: CANPSIYFTDTQYF; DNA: TGCGCCAACCCCTCCATTTACTTTACTGATACGCAGTATTTT
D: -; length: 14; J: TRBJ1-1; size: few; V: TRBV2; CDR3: CASSAGGANTEAFF; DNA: TGTGCCAGCAGTGCGGGGGGAGCGAACACTGAAGCTTTCTTT
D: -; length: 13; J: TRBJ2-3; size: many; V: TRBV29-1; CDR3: CSVPGLPQDTQYF; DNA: TGCAGCGTCCCGGGCCTACCCCAAGATACGCAGTATTTT